Below are 25 T cell receptor beta chains sequenced from a single sample in a study of CD4 and CD8 cells across lung adenocarcinoma regions. MiXCR, applied by TCRdb to the PCR reads, yields one record per CDR3 protein. The sample yields roughly 10,000 distinct CDR3 sequences, 50% to 65% seen once. Input material: CD4+ T cells from the center of a lung tumor. All receptors derive from a male donor with lung adenocarcinoma. The CD4 and CD8 labels of this study may be unreliable.

This clonotype showed up many times. The chain combines TRBV5-1 with TRBJ2-5; D not resolved. V gave up 0 bases and J gave up 2 bases, with 17 bases separating them. The CDR3 runs 17 residues. Germline lookup yields CDR1 SGHRS and CDR2 YFSETQ. CDR3 in DNA: TGCGCCAGCAGCTTGGGCGCAGACCGATTGGGGCAAGAGACCCAGTACTTC. Encoded protein: CASSLGADRLGQETQYF.

This clonotype was counted ten times or more. The V call is TRBV9, the J call TRBJ2-3; 8 bases match TRBD2. Germline V CDR1 and CDR2: SGDLS, YYNGEE. Trimming cost V 4 bases and J 2 bases; bases outside gene matches: 6. This CDR3 spans 15 amino acids. The CDR3 sequence: CASSFSGDLTDTQYF. The CDR3 bases are TGTGCCAGCAGCTTTAGCGGGGACCTCACAGATACGCAGTATTTT.

This clonotype was counted between two and nine times. The junction differs from germline at one of its ends, possibly a read error. The V gene is TRBV6-5, the J gene TRBJ2-3, with D hard to call. The CDR3 runs to 15 residues. Germline V gives CDR1 MNHEY, CDR2 SVGAGI. CDR3 in DNA: TGTGCCAGCAGTTACTCGGGTTTGGGCACAGAGACGCAGTATTTT. Amino acids: CASSYSGLGTETQYF.

In its sample, this clonotype was seen a few times. V is TRBV6-1 and J is TRBJ2-1, with D possibly TRBD2 on 6 matching bases. Judging by the DNA end, TRBJ2-5 fits better; the J call may be wrong. The CDR3 loop spans 14 amino acids. CDR1 MNHNS and CDR2 SASEGT come from the germline V gene. The DNA for the CDR3 is TGTGCCAGCAGTGGGGGCGGGGAAGGAGAGACCCAGTACTTC. Its translation is CASSGGGEGETQYF.

Only a few counts were recorded for this clonotype. Mismatch with germline at one junction end may stem from a read error. The chain combines TRBV6-5 with TRBJ2-3; a weak D match, TRBD2 (7 bases). The germline gives CDR1 MNHEY, CDR2 SVGAGI. There are 19 residues in the CDR3. The chain's CDR3 is CASSSTGLAGGRRTETQYF. The CDR3 nucleotides are TGTGCCAGCAGTTCCACCGGGCTGGCCGGGGGGCGACGCACAGAGACGCAGTATTTC.

This clonotype is deemed large. The chain links TRBV6-1 to TRBJ2-2, with D perhaps matching TRBD1 or TRBD2 (6 bases each). The CDR3 sequence is 15 residues long. V dropped 3 bases and J dropped 6 bases, with 14 bases sitting between them. Germline V gives CDR1 MNHNS, CDR2 SASEGT. The CDR3: CASSDWPGEAGELFF. Here the CDR3 DNA reads TGTGCCAGCAGTGACTGGCCAGGGGAGGCCGGGGAGCTGTTTTTT.

By sample share, this clonotype is large. The V gene is TRBV6-5, the J gene TRBJ2-7; TRBD1 aligns across 8 bases. The CDR3 has 14 residues. V was clipped by 5 bases and J by 2 bases; unmatched bases: 5. CDR1 is MNHEY and CDR2 is SVGAGI in the germline V gene. The CDR3: CASSPTGGTYEQYF. DNA of the CDR3: TGTGCCAGCAGTCCCACAGGGGGGACCTACGAGCAGTACTTC.

Remarks on this clonotype: At one end, the junction sequence differs from germline, possibly due to a read error. This chain links TRBV27 with TRBJ2-3; D is possibly TRBD2 (5 bases). From germline, CDR1 is MNHEY and CDR2 SMNVEV (reference sequence). The CDR3 length is 17 residues. The CDR3 sequence is CASRSVGLARAKDMQYF. The CDR3 DNA is TGTGCCAGCAGATCCGTAGGACTGGCGCGAGCGAAAGATATGCAGTATTTC.

Of note for this clonotype: Mismatch with germline at one junction end may stem from a read error. This chain links TRBV6-5 with TRBJ2-1, with a possible D match to TRBD1 (6 bases). This CDR3 region has 16 residues. CDR1 MNHEY and CDR2 SVGAGI come from the germline V gene. DNA for the CDR3: TGTGCCAGCAGTTATAAGGGGGTGGGAGCCAAAAATACGCAGTACTTT. This codes for CASSYKGVGAKNTQYF.

This clonotype appeared once. A junction boundary mismatches the germline segment, possibly from a read error. The chain is built from TRBV7-2 and TRBJ2-5; 8 nucleotides agree with TRBD2. The germline V gene has CDR1 SGHTA and CDR2 FQGNSA. The CDR3 consists of 14 residues. The DNA of the CDR3 is TGTGCGGGCAGCGGGGGCCGTAGCCAAGAGACGCAGTACTTC. Translation gives CAGSGGRSQETQYF.

The gene calls are TRBV10-1 and TRBJ1-4; no definite D call. Germline V lookup: CDR1 WNHNN, CDR2 SYGVQD (reference sequence). The V gene lost 6 bases and the J gene lost 5 bases, with 10 bases spanning the gap. There are 13 residues in the CDR3. CDR3 in amino acids: CASSPVGNEKLFF. CDR3 nucleotides: TGCGCCAGCAGCCCCGTGGGGAATGAAAAACTGTTTTTT.

Of note for this clonotype: Because it lacks the conserved phenylalanine or tryptophan at the end, this CDR3 is likely a read error. No DNA is shown, since the ends of the CDR3 on it are uncertain; the CDR3 is the one TCRdb lists. This chain connects TRBV7-6 to TRBJ2-1; TRBD2, the D gene given by the table, was not confirmed from the DNA. Germline assignment: CDR1 SGHVS and CDR2 FNYEAQ. The CDR3 comprises 14 residues, both ends counted. CDR3 loop: CVSSSCWLWGDEGP.

Relative to its sample, this clonotype is medium-sized. The J gene is TRBJ2-1, the V gene TRBV6-1, with 7 positions matching TRBD1. Looked up from germline, CDR1 is MNHNS and CDR2 is SASEGT. Trimming removed 5 bases from V and 3 bases from J; junction bases left unmatched: 4. The CDR3 loop spans 14 amino acids. Here the CDR3 reads CASSKGAIYNEQFF. CDR3 nucleotide sequence: TGTGCCAGCAGTAAGGGGGCGATCTACAATGAGCAGTTCTTC.

The V gene is TRBV6-1, the J gene TRBJ2-3; maybe TRBD2 (6 bases). The J call may be faulty, since TRBJ2-7 better matches the DNA end. CDR1 MNHNS and CDR2 SASEGT come from the germline V gene. CDR3 length equals 16 residues. The CDR3 DNA is TGTGCCAGCAGTGAAGGGGGGGTTAGGGCCACAGATACGCAGTACTTC. Its translation: CASSEGGVRATDTQYF.

This clonotype is a singleton in its sample. The chain carries TRBV6-5 and TRBJ2-3; D not resolved. The V gene's germline CDR1 is MNHEY and CDR2 SVGAGI. V shed 6 bases and J shed 4 bases, with 11 bases lying between them. CDR3 length equals 13 residues. The CDR3 is CASRLSLPDTQYF. CDR3 nucleotides: TGTGCCAGCAGATTATCCCTCCCAGATACGCAGTATTTT.

This clonotype appeared many times. The chain links TRBV7-2 to TRBJ2-1; the match to TRBD2 covers 9 bases. Germline V CDR1 and CDR2: SGHTA, FQGNSA. The CDR3 loop spans 16 amino acids. Germline trimming cut 1 base from V and 4 bases from J; bases unmatched to any gene: 5. CDR3 residues: CASSLGLLAGYNEQFF. In DNA form, the CDR3 reads TGTGCCAGCAGCTTAGGACTGCTAGCGGGGTACAATGAGCAGTTCTTC.

V and J are TRBV7-2 and TRBJ1-4, with 7 bases matching TRBD1. The germline V gene encodes CDR1 SGHTA and CDR2 FQGNSA. CDR3 size: 16 residues. V lost 5 bases, J lost 7 bases, and 13 bases stayed unmatched. CDR3 nucleotides: TGTGCCAGCAGCCTTGAGACAGGGAGGTACGGTGAAAAACTGTTTTTT. Its translation: CASSLETGRYGEKLFF.

The chain has TRBV10-3 and TRBJ2-1, with a tentative D call TRBD2 (6 bases). CDR1 ENHRY and CDR2 SYGVKD come from the germline V gene. This CDR3 is 11 amino acids long. Trimming cost V 6 bases and J 7 bases, with 7 bases left between them. The CDR3 is CAISAGNEQFF. CDR3 nucleotide sequence: TGTGCCATCAGCGCGGGGAATGAGCAGTTCTTC.

J is TRBJ2-1 and V is TRBV10-3; 7 nucleotides agree with TRBD1. Near its end, the DNA agrees better with TRBJ2-7, so the J call may be wrong. The germline V gene has CDR1 ENHRY and CDR2 SYGVKD. This CDR3 comprises 14 residues. The CDR3 region is CAATRDSDFYEQYF. The DNA of the CDR3 is TGTGCCGCCACCAGGGACAGCGACTTCTACGAGCAGTACTTC.

Many counts were recorded for this clonotype. V is TRBV6-5 and J is TRBJ1-2, with TRBD1 matching over 10 bases. Germline trimming cut 2 bases from V and 5 bases from J; bases unmatched to any gene: 11. The CDR3 length is 17 residues. Looked up from germline, CDR1 is MNHEY and CDR2 is SVGAGI. CDR3 residues: CASSYRTTTGGAYGYTF. The CDR3 region has the DNA TGTGCCAGCAGTTACCGCACGACGACAGGGGGCGCTTATGGCTACACCTTC.

This clonotype was seen a single time. No conserved phenylalanine or tryptophan is present at the end of the CDR3, so a read error is the likely explanation. It is unclear where the CDR3 begins or ends on the DNA, so no DNA is shown, and the CDR3 is as TCRdb lists it. The V and J genes are TRBV28 and TRBJ2-3; the listed D gene, TRBD2, was not tested against the DNA. CDR1 is MDHEN, CDR2 SYDVKM, per germline. The CDR3 sequence runs 14 residues, both termini included. The CDR3 sequence: CAGLSPGGTETQYL.

The rearrangement joins TRBV6-1 to TRBJ2-7; tentatively, D is TRBD1 (6 bases). There are 15 residues in the CDR3. CDR1 is MNHNS, CDR2 SASEGT, per germline. The ends were cut back, 3 bases at V and 2 bases at J, with 14 bases in the middle. The CDR3, as DNA: TGTGCCAGCAGTGAGATGACAGGTGGAGCCTACGAGCAGTACTTC. Its protein product is CASSEMTGGAYEQYF.

This clonotype was counted many times. At one end the junction does not follow the germline gene, possibly because of a read error. The chain employs TRBV30 and TRBJ2-5; D unresolved. The CDR3 sequence is 23 residues long. The germline V gene encodes CDR1 GTSNPN and CDR2 SVGIG (reference sequence). The CDR3 region has the DNA TGTGCCTGGCCTCAACTTCTTTCTTTACTCCAGATTCCTCGGAGCCTTGAACATGCTAAAGTACACTGG. It codes for CAWPQLLSLLQIPRSLEHAKVHW.

This clonotype was recorded once. V and J are TRBV6-4 and TRBJ1-2; TRBD1 matches at 10 bases. Germline CDR1 MRHNA, CDR2 SNTAGT. The CDR3 spans 15 residues. The V and J ends lost 5 bases and 2 bases, in that order; junction bases with no gene match: 5. Written as DNA, the CDR3 is TGTGCCAGCAGTCCCTGGACAGGGGGAAACTATGGCTACACCTTC. Translating it yields CASSPWTGGNYGYTF.

In this sample, this clonotype turned up a few times. This chain joins TRBV7-2 and TRBJ1-6, with 8 nucleotides matching TRBD1. CDR1 is SGHTA and CDR2 is FQGNSA in the germline V gene. The CDR3 sequence is 15 residues long. The ends lost 5 bases at V and 4 bases at J; junction bases unmatched: 4. CDR3 bases: TGTGCCAGCAGCCCAGGACAGGGTTATAATTCACCCCTCCACTTT. Translating it yields CASSPGQGYNSPLHF.